This T cell receptor (beta chain) was captured by sequencing in a study of T cells in Graves' hyperthyroidism and ophthalmopathy. Amplified regions were TCR beta CDR3 sequences from RNA transcripts. A first-round RT-PCR of the TCR CDR3 used the HTBI primer set. TCRdb used MiXCR to reprocess the multiplex PCR reads, holding one entry per CDR3 protein. Of approximately 380,000 distinct CDR3 sequences listed, around 18% are singletons. The CDR3 runs to 16 residues. V lost 2 bases and J 2 bases, leaving 12 bases between the germline ends. Per germline, CDR1 MNHEY and CDR2 SMNVEV (reference sequence). This clonotype was observed many times.

Input material: blood. The rearrangement uses TRBV27 and TRBJ2-2, with D tentatively TRBD2 (6 bases). This clonotype originated in a man between 18 and 29 years old with Graves' ophthalmopathy. In nucleotides, the CDR3 is TGTGCCAGCAGTTTAGCCCTGGGACTTAACACCGGGGAGCTGTTTTTT. It yields the protein CASSLALGLNTGELFF.